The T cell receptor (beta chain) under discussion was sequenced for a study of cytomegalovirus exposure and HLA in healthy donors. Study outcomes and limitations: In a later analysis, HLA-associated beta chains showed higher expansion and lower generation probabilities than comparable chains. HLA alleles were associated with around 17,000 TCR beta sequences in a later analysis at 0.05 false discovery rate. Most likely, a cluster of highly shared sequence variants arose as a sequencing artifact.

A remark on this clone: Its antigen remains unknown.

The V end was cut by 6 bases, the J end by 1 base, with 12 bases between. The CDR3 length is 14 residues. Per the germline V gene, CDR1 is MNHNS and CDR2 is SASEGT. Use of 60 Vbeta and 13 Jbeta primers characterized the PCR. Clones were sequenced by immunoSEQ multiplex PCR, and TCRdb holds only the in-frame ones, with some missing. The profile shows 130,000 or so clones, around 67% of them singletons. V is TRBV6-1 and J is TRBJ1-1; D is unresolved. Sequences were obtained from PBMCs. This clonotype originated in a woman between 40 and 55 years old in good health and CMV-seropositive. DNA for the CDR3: TGTGCCAGCAGACCGACGGAGGGGAACACTGAAGCTTTCTTT. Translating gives CASRPTEGNTEAFF.